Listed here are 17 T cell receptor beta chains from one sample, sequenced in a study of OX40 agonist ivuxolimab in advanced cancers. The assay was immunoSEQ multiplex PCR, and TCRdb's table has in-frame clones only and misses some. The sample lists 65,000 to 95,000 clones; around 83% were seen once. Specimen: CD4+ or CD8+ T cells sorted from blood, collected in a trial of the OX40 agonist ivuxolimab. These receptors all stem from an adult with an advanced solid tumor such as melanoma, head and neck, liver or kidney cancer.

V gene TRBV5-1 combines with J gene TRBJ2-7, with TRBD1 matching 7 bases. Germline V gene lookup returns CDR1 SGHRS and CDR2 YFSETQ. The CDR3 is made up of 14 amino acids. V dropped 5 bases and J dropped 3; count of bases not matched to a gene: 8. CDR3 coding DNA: TGCGCCAGCAGTACCGGGACAGACGTCTACGAGCAGTACTTC. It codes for CASSTGTDVYEQYF.

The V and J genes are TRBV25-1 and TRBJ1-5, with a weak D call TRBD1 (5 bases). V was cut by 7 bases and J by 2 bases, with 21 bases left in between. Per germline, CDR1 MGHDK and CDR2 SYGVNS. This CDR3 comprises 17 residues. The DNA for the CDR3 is TGTGCCAGCACTCCTACGGGGGGGATTGGGGGCAATCAGCCCCAGCATTTT. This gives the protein CASTPTGGIGGNQPQHF.

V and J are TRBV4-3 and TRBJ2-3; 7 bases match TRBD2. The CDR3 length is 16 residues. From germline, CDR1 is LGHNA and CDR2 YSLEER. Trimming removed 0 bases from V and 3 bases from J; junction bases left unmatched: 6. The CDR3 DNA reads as TGCGCCAGCAGCCAAGACTCCGGGGGGAGGACAGATACGCAGTATTTT. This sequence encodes CASSQDSGGRTDTQYF.

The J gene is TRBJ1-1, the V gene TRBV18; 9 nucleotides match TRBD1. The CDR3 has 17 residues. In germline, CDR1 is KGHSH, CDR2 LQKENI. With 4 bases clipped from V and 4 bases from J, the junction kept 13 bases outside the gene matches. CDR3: CASSLAETGGEGTEAFF. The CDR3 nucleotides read TGTGCCAGCTCACTAGCCGAGACAGGGGGTGAGGGCACTGAAGCTTTCTTT.

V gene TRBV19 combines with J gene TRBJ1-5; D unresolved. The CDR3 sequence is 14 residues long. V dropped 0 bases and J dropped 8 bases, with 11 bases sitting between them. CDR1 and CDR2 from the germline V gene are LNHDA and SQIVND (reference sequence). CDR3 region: CASSIDGGLKPQHF. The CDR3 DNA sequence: TGTGCCAGTAGTATAGATGGCGGCCTAAAGCCCCAGCATTTT.

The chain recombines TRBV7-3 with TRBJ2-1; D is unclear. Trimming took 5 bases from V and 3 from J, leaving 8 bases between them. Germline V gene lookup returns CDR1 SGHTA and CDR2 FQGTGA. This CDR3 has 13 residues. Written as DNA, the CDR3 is TGTGCCAGCAGCCCAGACCACTACAATGAGCAGTTCTTC. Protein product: CASSPDHYNEQFF.

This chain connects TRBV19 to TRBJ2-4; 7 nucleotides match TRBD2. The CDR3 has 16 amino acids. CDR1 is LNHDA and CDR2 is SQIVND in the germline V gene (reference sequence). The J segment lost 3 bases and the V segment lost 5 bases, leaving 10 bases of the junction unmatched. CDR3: CASSPRGRADKNIQYF. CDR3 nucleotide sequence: TGTGCCAGTAGTCCCCGGGGGAGGGCGGACAAAAACATTCAGTACTTC.

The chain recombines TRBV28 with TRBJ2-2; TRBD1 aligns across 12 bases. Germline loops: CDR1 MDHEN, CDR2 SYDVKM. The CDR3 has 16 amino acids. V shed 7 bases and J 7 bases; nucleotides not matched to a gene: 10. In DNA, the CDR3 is TGTGCCAGCACTACTGTAGGGACAGGGGGCGGCGGGGAGCTGTTTTTT. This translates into CASTTVGTGGGGELFF.

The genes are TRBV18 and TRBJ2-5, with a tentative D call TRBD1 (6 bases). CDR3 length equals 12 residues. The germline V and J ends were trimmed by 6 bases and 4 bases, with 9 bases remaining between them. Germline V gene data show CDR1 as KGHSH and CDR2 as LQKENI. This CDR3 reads CASSRGSETQYF. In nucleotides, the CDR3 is TGTGCCAGCTCGAGGGGGTCAGAGACCCAGTACTTC.

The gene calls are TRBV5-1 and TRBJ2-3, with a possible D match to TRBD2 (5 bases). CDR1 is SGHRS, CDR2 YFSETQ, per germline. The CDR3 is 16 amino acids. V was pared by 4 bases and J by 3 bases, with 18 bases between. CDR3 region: CASSRQGWGETDTQYF. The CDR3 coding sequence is TGCGCCAGCAGCCGCCAAGGGTGGGGAGAGACAGATACGCAGTATTTT.

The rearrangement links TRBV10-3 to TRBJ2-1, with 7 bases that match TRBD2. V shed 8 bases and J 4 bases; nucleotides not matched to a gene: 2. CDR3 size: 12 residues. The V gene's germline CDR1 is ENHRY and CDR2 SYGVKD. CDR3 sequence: CAIGGGYNEQFF. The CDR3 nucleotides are TGTGCCATCGGGGGGGGTTACAATGAGCAGTTCTTC.

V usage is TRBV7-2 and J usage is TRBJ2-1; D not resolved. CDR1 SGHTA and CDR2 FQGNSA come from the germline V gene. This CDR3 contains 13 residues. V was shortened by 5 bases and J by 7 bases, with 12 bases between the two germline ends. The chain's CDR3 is CASSLAWINEQFF. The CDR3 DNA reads TGTGCCAGCAGCCTTGCCTGGATAAATGAGCAGTTCTTC.

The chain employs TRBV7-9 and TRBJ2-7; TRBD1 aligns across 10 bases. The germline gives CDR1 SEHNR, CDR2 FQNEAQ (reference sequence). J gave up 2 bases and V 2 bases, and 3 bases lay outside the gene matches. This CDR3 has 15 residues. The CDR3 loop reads CASSLPGQGAYEQYF. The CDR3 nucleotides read TGTGCCAGCAGCTTACCAGGACAGGGGGCCTACGAGCAGTACTTC.

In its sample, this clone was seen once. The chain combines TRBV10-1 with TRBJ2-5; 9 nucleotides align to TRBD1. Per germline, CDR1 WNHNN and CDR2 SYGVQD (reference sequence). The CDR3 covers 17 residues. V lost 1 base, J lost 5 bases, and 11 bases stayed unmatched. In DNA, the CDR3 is TGCGCCAGCAGTGAGTTCGGTACAGGGGGCTTCAGGGAGACCCAGTACTTC. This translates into CASSEFGTGGFRETQYF.

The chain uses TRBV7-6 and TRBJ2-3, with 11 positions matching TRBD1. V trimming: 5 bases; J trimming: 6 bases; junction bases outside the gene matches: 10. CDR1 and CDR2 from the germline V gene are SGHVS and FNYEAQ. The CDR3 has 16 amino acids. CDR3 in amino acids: CASSALDRGPVDTQYF. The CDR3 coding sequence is TGTGCCAGCAGCGCCCTGGACAGGGGGCCAGTGGATACGCAGTATTTT.

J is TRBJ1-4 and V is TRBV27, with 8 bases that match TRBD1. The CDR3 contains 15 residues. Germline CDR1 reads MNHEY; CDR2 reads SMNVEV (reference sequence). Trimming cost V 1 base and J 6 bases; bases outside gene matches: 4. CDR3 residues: CASSLYRDRHEKLFF. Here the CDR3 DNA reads TGTGCCAGCAGTTTATACCGGGACAGGCATGAAAAACTGTTTTTT.

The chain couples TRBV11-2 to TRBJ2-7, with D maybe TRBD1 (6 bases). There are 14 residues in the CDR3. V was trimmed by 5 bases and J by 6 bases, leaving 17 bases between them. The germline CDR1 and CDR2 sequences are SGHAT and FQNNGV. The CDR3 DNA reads TGTGCCAGCAGCCACTTGGGTCAGGGGAGCGAGCAGTACTTC. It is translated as CASSHLGQGSEQYF.